This TCR beta chain was captured in a study of blood T cell dynamics during melanoma immunotherapy. Study overall: Patients with metastatic melanoma got pembrolizumab or nivolumab-ipilimumab as first-line care.

This clone was recorded only once. This sample's time point: pre-treatment baseline. Samples come from before therapy and from week 3 after the first blockade cycle. Method: immunoSEQ multiplex PCR; TCRdb's copy keeps in-frame clones and lacks some. Here the sample spans approximately 25,000 clones, roughly nine tenths being singletons. The J segment lost 0 bases and the V segment lost 4 bases, leaving 4 bases of the junction unmatched. The CDR3 sequence is 16 residues long. Germline CDR1 reads SGHRS; CDR2 reads YFSETQ. Sequences were derived from blood, sampled from a patient treated with checkpoint blockade. This receptor was identified in a human donor with melanoma. This rearrangement joins TRBV5-1 to TRBJ2-7; 13 positions agree with TRBD2. CDR3 residues: CASSGRTSGSSYEQYF. CDR3 DNA: TGCGCCAGCAGCGGCCGGACTAGCGGGAGCTCCTACGAGCAGTACTTC.